The 16 T cell receptor beta chains listed next were all sequenced from one sample in a study of OX40 agonist ivuxolimab in advanced cancers. Clones were sequenced by immunoSEQ multiplex PCR, and TCRdb holds only the in-frame ones, with some missing. The sample contains roughly 71,000 clones, roughly nine tenths of which appear only once. Source: CD4+ or CD8+ T cells sorted from blood, taken in a trial of the OX40 agonist ivuxolimab. Receptors were obtained from an adult with an advanced solid tumor such as melanoma, head and neck, liver or kidney cancer.

This clone was recorded only once. V gene TRBV2 combines with J gene TRBJ2-1; D gene ambiguous. Per germline, CDR1 SNHLY and CDR2 FYNNEI. The CDR3 sequence is 11 residues long. Trimming shortened V by 7 bases and J by 6 bases, and 7 bases separated the two germline ends. CDR3 protein: CASKISNEQFF. The CDR3 DNA reads as TGTGCCAGCAAAATATCCAATGAGCAGTTCTTC.

V is TRBV19 and J is TRBJ2-3, with 13 positions matching TRBD2. Trimming cost V 9 bases and J 4 bases; bases outside gene matches: 7. There are 15 residues in the CDR3. The V gene's germline CDR1 is LNHDA and CDR2 SQIVND (reference sequence). CDR3 coding DNA: TGTGCCAGCCAACTAGCGGGAGGGGTCGCAGATACGCAGTATTTT. Translating it yields CASQLAGGVADTQYF.

J is TRBJ1-2 and V is TRBV5-6; tentative D call: TRBD1 (6 bases). The V end was cut by 5 bases, the J end by 7 bases, with 12 bases between. This CDR3 has 12 amino acids. Germline V CDR1 and CDR2: SGHDT, YYEEEE. The CDR3 region is CASREAGVGYTF. CDR3 DNA: TGTGCCAGCAGGGAGGCAGGGGTTGGCTACACCTTC.

The genes are TRBV7-8 and TRBJ2-7; tentatively, D is TRBD1 (5 bases). The CDR3 runs 15 residues. The V end was cut by 1 base, the J end by 5 bases, with 15 bases between. The germline V gene encodes CDR1 SGHVS and CDR2 FQNEAQ. The CDR3 loop reads CASSLVLGQGNEQYF. Written as DNA, the CDR3 is TGTGCCAGCAGCTTAGTTTTGGGGCAAGGGAACGAGCAGTACTTC.

The rearrangement uses TRBV28 and TRBJ2-5; D gene ambiguous. V shed 2 bases and J shed 4 bases, with 8 bases lying between them. This CDR3 region has 13 residues. The germline V gene encodes CDR1 MDHEN and CDR2 SYDVKM. In DNA form, the CDR3 reads TGTGCCAGCAGTTTAGTTCGGTCAGAGACCCAGTACTTC. Its translation: CASSLVRSETQYF.

This chain uses TRBV20-1 with TRBJ2-1; D call uncertain. The length of the CDR3 is 11 residues. Germline V gives CDR1 DFQATT, CDR2 SNEGSKA (reference sequence). The CDR3 nucleotides are TGCAGCGGTCTAGGATACAATGAGCAGTTCTTC. It specifies CSGLGYNEQFF.

The CDR3 nucleotides read TGTGCCAGCAGCTTAGCAGTGACAGGGGAGGGCGCTTTCTTT. Translating gives CASSLAVTGEGAFF. The J gene is TRBJ1-1, the V gene TRBV7-2, with 8 bases that match TRBD1. V lost 0 bases to trimming and J lost 11 bases; unmatched junction nucleotides: 8. The germline gives CDR1 SGHTA, CDR2 FQGNSA. The CDR3 totals 14 residues.

The chain couples TRBV5-1 to TRBJ2-1, with 11 bases fitting TRBD2. The CDR3 is 16 amino acids. The germline gives CDR1 SGHRS, CDR2 YFSETQ. J lost 6 bases, V lost 4 bases, and 9 bases had no gene match. The CDR3 spells CASSNPGTSGLNEQFF. The CDR3 coding sequence is TGCGCCAGCAGCAACCCCGGGACTAGCGGACTCAATGAGCAGTTCTTC.

The gene calls are TRBV5-1 and TRBJ2-6; 7 bases map to TRBD1. Looked up from germline, CDR1 is SGHRS and CDR2 is YFSETQ. This CDR3 contains 18 residues. V trimming: 1 base; J trimming: 0 bases; junction bases outside the gene matches: 7. This chain's CDR3 is CASSLLAGGVSGANVLTF. The CDR3, as DNA: TGCGCCAGCAGCTTGTTGGCAGGGGGAGTCTCTGGGGCCAACGTCCTGACTTTC.

Remarks on this clone: At one of its ends the junction is not consistent with the germline gene, which may arise from a read error. Written as DNA, the CDR3 is TGTGCCATCAGTGAGTCGGAGACTAGCGGGAGACCGGGAGAGCAGTACTTC. As protein: CAISESETSGRPGEQYF. This chain links TRBV6-1 with TRBJ2-7, with 12 bases aligning to TRBD2. CDR1 and CDR2 (germline): MNHNS, SASEGT. The CDR3 spans 17 residues.

V gene TRBV28 combines with J gene TRBJ1-5; 7 bases are shared with TRBD1. CDR1 is MDHEN, CDR2 SYDVKM, per germline. The CDR3 spans 15 residues. The ends lost 2 bases at V and 5 bases at J; junction bases unmatched: 6. CDR3 residues: CASSLTDRDHQPQHF. DNA for the CDR3: TGTGCCAGCAGTTTAACCGACAGGGACCATCAGCCCCAGCATTTT.

The chain recombines TRBV27 with TRBJ2-7; TRBD2 aligns across 13 bases. Germline trimming cut 4 bases from V and 3 bases from J; bases unmatched to any gene: 3. Germline lookup yields CDR1 MNHEY and CDR2 SMNVEV (reference sequence). The CDR3 length is 15 residues. The chain's CDR3 is CASSWTSGSYYEQYF. The CDR3 coding sequence is TGTGCCAGCAGTTGGACTAGCGGGAGTTACTACGAGCAGTACTTC.

The V call is TRBV28, the J call TRBJ1-2; possible D gene TRBD1, 5 bases. Trimming took 6 bases from V and 5 from J, leaving 13 bases between them. The CDR3 has 13 amino acids. Germline V gene sequence: CDR1 MDHEN, CDR2 SYDVKM. The CDR3 coding sequence is TGTGCCAGCAGCTGGACGGGGGAATATGGCTACACCTTC. Its protein is CASSWTGEYGYTF.

This sequence joins TRBV19 and TRBJ2-7; perhaps TRBD2 as D (6 bases). Germline values: CDR1 LNHDA, CDR2 SQIVND (reference sequence). There are 14 residues in the CDR3. Trimming took off 3 bases at V and 3 bases at J, with 12 bases between the two ends. DNA for the CDR3: TGTGCCAGTAGTATTGTCGGGGGAAGCTACGAGCAGTACTTC. Its protein product is CASSIVGGSYEQYF.

The chain is built from TRBV11-2 and TRBJ2-5; 15 bases map to TRBD2. CDR3 length: 16 residues. J was trimmed by 11 bases and V by 5 bases; bases with no gene match: 12. Germline CDR1 SGHAT, CDR2 FQNNGV. CDR3 sequence: CASSVGGLAGGREQYF. The CDR3 DNA reads TGTGCCAGCAGCGTCGGCGGACTAGCGGGAGGGAGAGAGCAGTACTTC.

The V call is TRBV7-9, the J call TRBJ2-7, with TRBD1 identical over 9 bases. V lost 6 bases to trimming and J lost 3 bases; unmatched junction nucleotides: 6. The germline V gene has CDR1 SEHNR and CDR2 FQNEAQ (reference sequence). This CDR3 contains 14 residues. CDR3 nucleotides: TGTGCCAGCAGGGCCGGACAGGGGCACTACGAGCAGTACTTC. It translates to CASRAGQGHYEQYF.